These 14 T cell receptor beta chains were sequenced from one sample in a study of tumour-infiltrating T cells in Burkitt lymphoma. The table came from immunoSEQ multiplex PCR; TCRdb's copy has only in-frame clones and leaves some out. The sample lists 46,000 or so clones, around 29% occurring once. Sequencing input: tumor tissue. The receptors shown here come from a human donor with Burkitt lymphoma.

This sequence joins TRBV7-8 and TRBJ1-1; a weak D match, TRBD1 (6 bases). The ends were cut back, 2 bases at V and 10 bases at J, with 8 bases in the middle. The CDR3 runs 11 residues. The germline V gene has CDR1 SGHVS and CDR2 FQNEAQ. CDR3 nucleotides: TGTGCCAGCAGCTTAACGGGGGCAGCTTTCTTT. Translated, it gives CASSLTGAAFF.

The chain uses TRBV5-1 and TRBJ2-2, with D possibly being TRBD1 (6 bases). This CDR3 region has 14 residues. V lost 5 bases and J 4 bases, leaving 12 bases between the germline ends. Germline assignment: CDR1 SGHRS and CDR2 YFSETQ. The CDR3 DNA reads as TGCGCCAGCAGTCTACAGGGCATCACCGGGGAGCTGTTTTTT. This gives the protein CASSLQGITGELFF. Full variable domain (rest looked up from reference TRBV5-1 and TRBJ2-2): KAGVTQTPRYLIKTRGQQVTLSCSPISGHRSVSWYQQTPGQGLQFLFEYFSETQRNKGNFPGRFSGRQFSNSRSEMNVSTLELGDSALYLCASSLQGITGELFFGEGSRLTVL.

The genes are TRBV4-2 and TRBJ2-2; TRBD2 agrees at 7 bases. Germline V gene data show CDR1 as LGHNA and CDR2 as YNFKEQ. The trim removed 0 bases at V and 6 bases at J, leaving 10 bases unmatched. The CDR3 is 17 residues long. This CDR3 reads CASSQDLPGGGSGELFF. In DNA, the CDR3 is TGTGCCAGCAGCCAAGATCTTCCCGGCGGGGGATCCGGGGAGCTGTTTTTT.

This clone was seen a handful of times. The chain carries TRBV19 and TRBJ2-7; no clear D. This CDR3 contains 13 residues. The germline CDR1 and CDR2 sequences are LNHDA and SQIVND (reference sequence). V was clipped by 0 bases and J by 7 bases, with 10 bases between them. CDR3 sequence reads: CASSIDIGKEQYF. CDR3 DNA sequence: TGTGCCAGTAGTATAGATATAGGGAAAGAGCAGTACTTC.

The sample holds a few counts of this clone. The chain is built from TRBV15 and TRBJ2-3; TRBD2 might be the D (6 bases). Germline V CDR1 and CDR2: LNHNV, YYDKDF (reference sequence). Trimming took off 2 bases at V and 0 bases at J, with 18 bases between the two ends. The CDR3 has 18 amino acids. CDR3 bases: TGTGCCACCAGCAGACGCTTAGGCGGGGCGACTAGCACAGATACGCAGTATTTT. It codes for CATSRRLGGATSTDTQYF.

This clone was observed a handful of times. V and J are TRBV7-9 and TRBJ1-4; TRBD1 might be the D (6 bases). Germline V gene data show CDR1 as SEHNR and CDR2 as FQNEAQ (reference sequence). The CDR3 is 15 residues long. Trimming removed 5 bases at V and 8 bases at J, with 18 bases between. CDR3 DNA: TGTGCCAGCAGCACTCCCACAGGGATAAGCGAAAAACTGTTTTTT. This encodes CASSTPTGISEKLFF.

The V gene is TRBV5-6, the J gene TRBJ2-7, with 8 positions matching TRBD1. Germline V gene data show CDR1 as SGHDT and CDR2 as YYEEEE. The CDR3 has 15 residues. V shed 0 bases, J shed 2 bases, and the junction held 4 bases outside the gene matches. As DNA, the CDR3 is TGTGCCAGCAGCTTGGGGCAGGGGGCTCCCTACGAGCAGTACTTC. Its protein is CASSLGQGAPYEQYF.

V is TRBV28 and J is TRBJ2-7; weak D call: TRBD1 (6 bases). CDR1 is MDHEN, CDR2 SYDVKM, per germline. The V and J ends lost 0 bases and 3 bases respectively, with 12 bases between them. The CDR3 loop spans 15 amino acids. The CDR3 DNA follows: TGTGCCAGCAGTTTATGGGGGACAAAACTCTACGAGCAGTACTTC. This encodes CASSLWGTKLYEQYF.

This CDR3 is CAISELRTGAQETQYF. The CDR3 DNA sequence: TGTGCCATCAGTGAGCTCCGGACAGGAGCTCAAGAGACCCAGTACTTC. The gene calls are TRBV10-3 and TRBJ2-5, with TRBD1 matching over 7 bases. The CDR3 covers 16 residues. Germline CDR1 reads ENHRY; CDR2 reads SYGVKD. V lost 2 bases, J lost 2 bases, and 8 bases stayed unmatched.

This rearrangement joins TRBV7-2 to TRBJ2-3, with TRBD2 identical over 16 bases. CDR3 length: 15 residues. Trimming at V came to 3 bases and at J to 13 bases, leaving 7 bases not matched to a gene. Germline V gene sequence: CDR1 SGHTA, CDR2 FQGNSA. Written as DNA, the CDR3 is TGTGCCAGCAGCTTTGGGGGGACTAGCGGGGGGGCAGAGTATTTT. Translated, it gives CASSFGGTSGGAEYF.

This clone was seen a few times. This rearrangement joins TRBV6-5 to TRBJ1-5, with no clear D. Trimming shortened V by 6 bases and J by 0 bases, and 6 bases separated the two germline ends. The CDR3 has 13 residues. Germline V gives CDR1 MNHEY, CDR2 SVGAGI. CDR3 bases: TGTGCCAGCAGGCCACATAGCAATCAGCCCCAGCATTTT. Translation: CASRPHSNQPQHF.

Here the CDR3 reads CASSQDGGAGTNEKLFF. In DNA, the CDR3 is TGTGCCAGCAGCCAAGATGGGGGCGCAGGAACTAATGAAAAACTGTTTTTT. The chain joins TRBV4-2 to TRBJ1-4; possible D gene TRBD1, 6 bases. The germline gives CDR1 LGHNA, CDR2 YNFKEQ. CDR3 length equals 17 residues. V dropped 0 bases and J dropped 1 base, with 12 bases sitting between them.

This chain connects TRBV7-9 to TRBJ1-2, with 8 bases aligning to TRBD1. Germline V CDR1 and CDR2: SEHNR, FQNEAQ (reference sequence). Trimming removed 4 bases from V and 2 bases from J; junction bases left unmatched: 0. The length of the CDR3 is 13 residues. The CDR3 region is CASSWTGNYGYTF. The DNA for the CDR3 is TGTGCCAGCAGCTGGACAGGGAACTATGGCTACACCTTC.

This clone showed up just a few times. This sequence joins TRBV20-1 and TRBJ2-1; perhaps TRBD1 as D (6 bases). CDR1 and CDR2 from the germline V gene are DFQATT and SNEGSKA (reference sequence). Trimming cost V 4 bases and J 10 bases, with 8 bases left between them. There are 10 residues in the CDR3. CDR3 sequence (DNA): TGCAGTGCTACAGGGGTGGAGCAGTTCTTC. It translates to CSATGVEQFF.